This T cell receptor beta chain was observed in a study of CD8 T cells in ankylosing spondylitis. Study conclusions and caveats: A subset of motif variants has previously been described in the synovial fluid and blood of reactive arthritis.

TCRdb processed the 5' RACE reads anew with MiXCR; each CDR3 protein has one entry. The sample has some 250,000 distinct CDR3 sequences; about 24% are singletons. On this clonotype: Antigen: not known.

The receptor comes from a male donor with ankylosing spondylitis or in good health (not recorded which). The specimen sequenced was blood, either unsorted or a sorted T cell fraction (not recorded which).

This CDR3 is CSARDFLYYNEQFF. The DNA of the CDR3 is TGCAGTGCTAGAGATTTCCTATACTACAATGAGCAGTTCTTC. The rearrangement uses TRBV20-1 and TRBJ2-1; D is undetermined. The CDR3 covers 14 residues. Trimming stripped 0 bases from V and 3 bases from J, with 9 bases between. CDR1 and CDR2 (germline): DFQATT, SNEGSKA (reference sequence).